The TCR beta chain under discussion was sequenced for a study of human T cells and chemical hapten exposure. General observations from the study: Expanded TCRs grouped into significantly more large CDR3 similarity clusters than controls produced.

Time point defined: patch test 2, 6 weeks after DPC sensitization. Treatment denoted: therapeutic diphenylcyclopropenone sensitization with weekly scalp DPC. TCRdb re-derived calls from the RACE reads in MiXCR, one entry per CDR3 protein. Counted here are 70,000 to 95,000 distinct CDR3 sequences, 6% to 8.5% occurring once; the ten biggest clones make up roughly 1.4%. This clonotype has a count of ten or more. Its antigen is not known. Germline CDR1 reads MNHNS; CDR2 reads SASEGT. The CDR3 covers 18 residues. V dropped 6 bases and J dropped 4; count of bases not matched to a gene: 19. This sequence was found in a woman in her twenties or thirties with alopecia areata. Some clones in this sample may be carry-over from other donors' samples. J is TRBJ1-2 and V is TRBV6-1, with 8 bases identical to TRBD1. The material was whole blood, obtained in connection with sensitization to the hapten diphenylcyclopropenone (DPC). In DNA form, the CDR3 reads TGTGCCAGCAGAAAAGGACAGGGTGCGGGGGTAGGTGTCTATGGCTACACCTTC. Amino acid sequence: CASRKGQGAGVGVYGYTF.